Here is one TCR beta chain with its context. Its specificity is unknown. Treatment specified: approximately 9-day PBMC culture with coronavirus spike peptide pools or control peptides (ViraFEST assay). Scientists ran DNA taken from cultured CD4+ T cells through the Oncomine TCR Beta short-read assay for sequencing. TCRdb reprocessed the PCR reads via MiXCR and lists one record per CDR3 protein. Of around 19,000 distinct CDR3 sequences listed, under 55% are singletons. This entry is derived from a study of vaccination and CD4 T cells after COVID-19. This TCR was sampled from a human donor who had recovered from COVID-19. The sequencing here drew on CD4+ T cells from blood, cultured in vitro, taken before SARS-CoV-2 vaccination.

The CDR3 spells CAIRGRGEQYF. DNA of the CDR3: TGTGCCATCCGAGGTAGGGGGGAGCAGTACTTC. This chain connects TRBV10-3 to TRBJ2-7; perhaps TRBD1 as D (6 bases). The CDR3 loop spans 11 amino acids. The germline V gene encodes CDR1 ENHRY and CDR2 SYGVKD. Deletions cut 8 bases from V and 7 bases from J, with 12 bases between.